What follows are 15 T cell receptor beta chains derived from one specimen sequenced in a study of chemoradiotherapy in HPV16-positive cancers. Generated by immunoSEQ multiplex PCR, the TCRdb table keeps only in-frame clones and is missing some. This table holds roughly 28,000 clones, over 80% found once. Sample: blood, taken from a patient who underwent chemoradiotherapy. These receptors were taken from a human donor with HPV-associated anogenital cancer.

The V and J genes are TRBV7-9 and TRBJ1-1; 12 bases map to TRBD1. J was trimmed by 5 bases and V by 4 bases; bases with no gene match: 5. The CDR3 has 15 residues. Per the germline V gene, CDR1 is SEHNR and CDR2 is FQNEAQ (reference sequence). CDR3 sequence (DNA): TGTGCCAGCAGCTCGGGACAGGGGGCGCGAACTGAAGCTTTCTTT. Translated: CASSSGQGARTEAFF.

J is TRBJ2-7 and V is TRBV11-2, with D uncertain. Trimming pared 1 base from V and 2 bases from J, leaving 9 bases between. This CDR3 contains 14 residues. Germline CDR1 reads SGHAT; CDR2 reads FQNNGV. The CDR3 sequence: CASSLGGSTYEQYF. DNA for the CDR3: TGTGCCAGCAGCTTAGGAGGCAGCACCTACGAGCAGTACTTC.

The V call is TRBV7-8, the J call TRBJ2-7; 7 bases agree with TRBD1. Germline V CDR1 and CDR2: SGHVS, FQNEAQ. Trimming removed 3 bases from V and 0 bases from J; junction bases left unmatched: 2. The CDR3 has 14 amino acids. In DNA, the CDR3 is TGTGCCAGCAGCTTCCGGGACAGCTCCTACGAGCAGTACTTC. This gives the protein CASSFRDSSYEQYF.

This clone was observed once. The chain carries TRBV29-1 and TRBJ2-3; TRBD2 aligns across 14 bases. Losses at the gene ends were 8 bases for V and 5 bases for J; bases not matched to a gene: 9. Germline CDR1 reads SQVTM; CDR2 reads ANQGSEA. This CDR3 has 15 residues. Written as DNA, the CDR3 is TGCAGCCTGGGCCGACTAGCGGGGGGGCAAGATACGCAGTATTTT. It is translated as CSLGRLAGGQDTQYF.

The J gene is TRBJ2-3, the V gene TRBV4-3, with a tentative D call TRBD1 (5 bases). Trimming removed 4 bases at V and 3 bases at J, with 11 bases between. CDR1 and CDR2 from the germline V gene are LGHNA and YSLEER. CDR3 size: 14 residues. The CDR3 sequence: CASSPGAVTDTQYF. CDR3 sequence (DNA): TGCGCCAGCAGCCCTGGGGCAGTAACAGATACGCAGTATTTT.

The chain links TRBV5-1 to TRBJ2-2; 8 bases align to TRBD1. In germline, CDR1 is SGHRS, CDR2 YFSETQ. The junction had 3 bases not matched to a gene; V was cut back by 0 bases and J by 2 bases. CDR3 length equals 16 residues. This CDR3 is CASSLAAGGNTGELFF. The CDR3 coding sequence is TGCGCCAGCAGCTTGGCGGCAGGGGGCAACACCGGGGAGCTGTTTTTT. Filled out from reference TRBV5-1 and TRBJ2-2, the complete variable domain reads KAGVTQTPRYLIKTRGQQVTLSCSPISGHRSVSWYQQTPGQGLQFLFEYFSETQRNKGNFPGRFSGRQFSNSRSEMNVSTLELGDSALYLCASSLAAGGNTGELFFGEGSRLTVL.

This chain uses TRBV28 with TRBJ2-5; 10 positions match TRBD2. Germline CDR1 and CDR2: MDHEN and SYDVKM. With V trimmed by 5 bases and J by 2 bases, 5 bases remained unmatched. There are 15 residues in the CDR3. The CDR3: CASSLILAGQETQYF. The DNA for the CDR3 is TGTGCCAGCAGTCTCATACTAGCGGGGCAAGAGACCCAGTACTTC.

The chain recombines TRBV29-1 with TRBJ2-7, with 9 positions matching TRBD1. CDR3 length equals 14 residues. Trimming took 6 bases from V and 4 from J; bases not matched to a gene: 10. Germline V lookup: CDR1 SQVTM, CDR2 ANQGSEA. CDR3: CSVETKGQGYEQYF. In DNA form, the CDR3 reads TGCAGCGTCGAAACGAAGGGACAGGGATACGAGCAGTACTTC.

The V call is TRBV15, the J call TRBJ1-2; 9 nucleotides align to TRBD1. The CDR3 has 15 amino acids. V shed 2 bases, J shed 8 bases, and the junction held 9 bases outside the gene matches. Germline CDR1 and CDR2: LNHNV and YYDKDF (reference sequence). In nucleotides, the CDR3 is TGTGCCACCAGCAGAAAAAAACAGGGGGCGGGGGGCTACACCTTC. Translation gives CATSRKKQGAGGYTF.

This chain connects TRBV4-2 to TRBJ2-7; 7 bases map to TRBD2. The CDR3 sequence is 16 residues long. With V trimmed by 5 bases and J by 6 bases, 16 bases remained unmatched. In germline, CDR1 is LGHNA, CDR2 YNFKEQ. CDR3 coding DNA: TGTGCCAGCAGCGACCTGAGTGGGAGGGCCCCGACCGAGCAGTACTTC. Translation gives CASSDLSGRAPTEQYF.

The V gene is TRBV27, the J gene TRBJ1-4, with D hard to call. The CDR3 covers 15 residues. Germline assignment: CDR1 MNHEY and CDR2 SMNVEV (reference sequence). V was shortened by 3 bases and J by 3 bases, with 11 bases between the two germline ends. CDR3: CASSFDSQPNEKLFF. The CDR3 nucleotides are TGTGCCAGCAGTTTTGACTCCCAGCCTAATGAAAAACTGTTTTTT.

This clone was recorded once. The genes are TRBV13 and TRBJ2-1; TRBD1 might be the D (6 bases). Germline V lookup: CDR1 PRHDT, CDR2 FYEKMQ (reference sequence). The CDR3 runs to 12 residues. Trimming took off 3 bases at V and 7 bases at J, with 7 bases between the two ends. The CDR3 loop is CASSLTGNEQFF. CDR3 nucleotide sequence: TGTGCCAGCAGCTTGACAGGAAATGAGCAGTTCTTC.

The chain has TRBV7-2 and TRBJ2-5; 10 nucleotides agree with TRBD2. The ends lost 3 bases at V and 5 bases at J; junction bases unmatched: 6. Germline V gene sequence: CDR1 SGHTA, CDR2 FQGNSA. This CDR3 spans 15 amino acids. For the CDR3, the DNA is TGTGCCAGCAGCTTGTCTAGCGGGAGTTTGGAGACCCAGTACTTC. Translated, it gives CASSLSSGSLETQYF.

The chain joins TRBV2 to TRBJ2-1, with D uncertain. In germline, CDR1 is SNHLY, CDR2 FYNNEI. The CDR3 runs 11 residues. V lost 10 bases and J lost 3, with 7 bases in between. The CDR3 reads CATGYYNEQFF. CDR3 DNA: TGTGCCACCGGATACTACAATGAGCAGTTCTTC.

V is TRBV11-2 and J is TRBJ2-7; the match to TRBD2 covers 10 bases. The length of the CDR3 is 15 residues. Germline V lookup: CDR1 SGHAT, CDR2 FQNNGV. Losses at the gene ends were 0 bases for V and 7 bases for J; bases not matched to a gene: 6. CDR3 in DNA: TGTGCCAGCAGCTTAGAGTCGCTAGCGGGAGTTGAGCAGTACTTC. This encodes CASSLESLAGVEQYF.